The TCR beta chain under discussion was sequenced for a study of T cell therapy after organ transplantation. Notes on the study in general: Nonresponders had marked pretherapy clonal expansions and little post-therapy change. Confounding by concurrent antirejection or antiviral medications was not assessed.

About this clone itself: Its target is not known.

Sequencing was performed with immunoSEQ multiplex PCR; in TCRdb, only in-frame clones are kept and a portion is missing. Seen here are over 45,000 clones, 94% observed once, and the top ten hold around 3.1%. The CDR3 is made up of 18 amino acids. Trimming removed 1 base at V and 2 bases at J, with 18 bases between. The germline gives CDR1 MGHDK, CDR2 SYGVNS. This receptor was taken from a human patient who had received a solid organ transplant and had CMV disease. The chain employs TRBV25-1 and TRBJ1-3; D gene unclear. The sequenced sample was CD8+ T cells from blood, obtained before autologous CMV-specific T cell therapy. The chain's CDR3 is CASSECGVGQTAGNTIYF. The CDR3 DNA follows: TGTGCCAGCAGTGAATGCGGGGTAGGCCAGACGGCTGGAAACACCATATATTTT.